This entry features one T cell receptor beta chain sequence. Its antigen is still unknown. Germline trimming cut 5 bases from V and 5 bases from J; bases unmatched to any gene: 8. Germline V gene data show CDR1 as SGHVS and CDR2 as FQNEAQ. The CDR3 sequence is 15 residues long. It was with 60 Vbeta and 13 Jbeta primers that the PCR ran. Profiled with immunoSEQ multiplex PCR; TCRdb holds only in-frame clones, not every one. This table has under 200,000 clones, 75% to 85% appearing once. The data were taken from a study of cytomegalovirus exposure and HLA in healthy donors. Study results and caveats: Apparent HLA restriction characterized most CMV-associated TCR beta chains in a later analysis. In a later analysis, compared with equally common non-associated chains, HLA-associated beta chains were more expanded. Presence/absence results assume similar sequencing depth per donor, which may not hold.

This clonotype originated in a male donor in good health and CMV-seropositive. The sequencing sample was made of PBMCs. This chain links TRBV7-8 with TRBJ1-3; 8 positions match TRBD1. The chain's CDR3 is CASSLRTGLRNTIYF. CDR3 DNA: TGTGCCAGCAGCCTGCGGACAGGGCTACGAAACACCATATATTTT.